Each of the 8 T cell receptor beta chains below was sequenced from the same sample in a study of cytomegalovirus exposure and HLA in healthy donors. Both 60 Vbeta primers and 13 Jbeta primers went into the PCR. Profiled with immunoSEQ multiplex PCR; TCRdb holds only in-frame clones, not every one. The sample carries nearly 65,000 clones, roughly two thirds recorded once. The sequenced sample was PBMCs. These receptors all stem from a man aged 50-59 years in good health and CMV-seronegative.

This chain uses TRBV7-8 with TRBJ2-2; 8 nucleotides align to TRBD1. The CDR3 sequence is 18 residues long. CDR1 SGHVS and CDR2 FQNEAQ come from the germline V gene. The V gene end was trimmed by 3 bases and the J gene end by 5 bases; junction bases not matched to a gene: 14. The DNA for the CDR3 is TGTGCCAGCAGCTTCCCCTCCCTCGACAGGGGATGGACCGGGGAGCTGTTTTTT. This sequence encodes CASSFPSLDRGWTGELFF.

The chain carries TRBV5-5 and TRBJ1-4, with 9 bases that match TRBD1. Germline-derived CDR1 and CDR2 are SGHKS and YYEKEE (reference sequence). This CDR3 spans 18 amino acids. Trimming at V came to 3 bases and at J to 5 bases, leaving 14 bases not matched to a gene. DNA of the CDR3: TGTGCCAGCAGCTCGACTTTCCGGGACAGGGTAATAAATGAAAAACTGTTTTTT. It translates to CASSSTFRDRVINEKLFF.

The V gene is TRBV27, the J gene TRBJ1-6; 7 bases match TRBD1. J lost 3 bases, V lost 6 bases, and 8 bases had no gene match. CDR3 length: 16 amino acids. Germline values: CDR1 MNHEY, CDR2 SMNVEV (reference sequence). The CDR3 sequence is CASSTGTVGYNSPLHF. The DNA of the CDR3 is TGTGCCAGCAGCACAGGGACAGTCGGCTATAATTCACCCCTCCACTTT.

CDR3 in DNA: TGCGCCAGCAGCCAAGTGGGAAGACTTGCGGGTGGAAATCAGCCCCAGCATTTT. It is translated as CASSQVGRLAGGNQPQHF. The genes are TRBV4-1 and TRBJ1-5, with D uncertain. V was cut by 1 base and J by 4 bases, with 20 bases left in between. The germline V gene has CDR1 MGHRA and CDR2 YSYEKL. The length of the CDR3 is 18 residues.

Of note for this clone: This sample includes further DNA sequences coding for the same CDR3. This sequence joins TRBV27 and TRBJ2-5; maybe TRBD1 (5 bases). The CDR3 sequence is 13 residues long. Trimming cost V 6 bases and J 5 bases, with 13 bases left between them. Germline loops: CDR1 MNHEY, CDR2 SMNVEV (reference sequence). CDR3 loop: CASRSRDEETQYF. For the CDR3, the DNA is TGTGCCAGCAGAAGCAGGGATGAGGAGACCCAGTACTTC.

The V and J genes are TRBV6-1 and TRBJ2-5, with D possibly being TRBD1 (5 bases). Trimming shortened V by 5 bases and J by 4 bases, and 5 bases separated the two germline ends. The CDR3 runs to 11 residues. Germline loops: CDR1 MNHNS, CDR2 SASEGT. This CDR3 reads CASSRGETQYF. The CDR3 DNA reads TGTGCCAGCAGTAGGGGAGAGACCCAGTACTTC.

This clone was observed once. This chain links TRBV10-2 with TRBJ2-3; D is ambiguous. Germline V lookup: CDR1 WSHSY, CDR2 SAAADI. The CDR3 has 17 residues. Trimming cost V 0 bases and J 4 bases, with 17 bases left between them. The CDR3 DNA reads TGCGCCAGCAGTGAGTCGAAACTCAGCGATGCCTCAGATACGCAGTATTTT. It encodes CASSESKLSDASDTQYF.

V is TRBV28 and J is TRBJ1-2; 7 positions agree with TRBD1. The CDR3 totals 16 residues. CDR1 is MDHEN and CDR2 is SYDVKM in the germline V gene. V lost 7 bases and J lost 4; bases outside the gene matches: 15. The CDR3 sequence is CASTDHEGARIYGYTF. The CDR3 DNA reads as TGTGCCAGCACTGACCACGAGGGGGCAAGAATCTATGGCTACACCTTC.